These 7 T cell receptor beta chains originate from one sample sequenced in a study of molecular identifiers for immune sequencing clone quantification. A single record per CDR3 protein comes from TCRdb applying MiXCR to the PCR reads. The repertoire holds 600,000 to 650,000 distinct CDR3 sequences, 20% seen once, with 0.85% in the top ten. What was sequenced was naive CD8+ T cells from blood, with Jurkat cell RNA spiked in. Regarding subset: FACS-sorted CD8+CD4-CCR7+CD45RA+ naive T cells. These receptors all come from a human donor in good health. Some libraries in this study had Jurkat cell RNA spiked in.

This clonotype appeared many times. The chain couples TRBV7-9 to TRBJ2-5; the D gene is possibly TRBD2 (7 bases). In germline, CDR1 is SEHNR, CDR2 FQNEAQ (reference sequence). V lost 5 bases and J lost 2, with 18 bases in between. This CDR3 spans 16 amino acids. CDR3 bases: TGTGCCAGCAGCCTAAGGGGAGGGACACATCAAGAGACCCAGTACTTC. Translation gives CASSLRGGTHQETQYF.

This clonotype occurred a few times. The chain has TRBV4-1 and TRBJ2-7; no firm D call. This CDR3 contains 13 residues. Trimming left V 8 bases short and J 4 bases short, with 15 bases between. The germline gives CDR1 MGHRA, CDR2 YSYEKL. CDR3 in DNA: TGCGCCAGCGGATACGACATGGAGTACGAGCAGTACTTC. Translation gives CASGYDMEYEQYF.

This clonotype occurred many times. This chain connects TRBV20-1 to TRBJ1-1, with no clear D. The V and J ends lost 5 bases and 1 base respectively, with 8 bases between them. The CDR3 extends over 12 amino acids. From germline, CDR1 is DFQATT and CDR2 SNEGSKA (reference sequence). CDR3 coding DNA: TGCAGTGCTGATGAAGAGAACACTGAAGCTTTCTTT. It encodes CSADEENTEAFF.

The V gene is TRBV9, the J gene TRBJ2-6; possible D gene TRBD1, 6 bases. Trimming stripped 3 bases from V and 0 bases from J, with 13 bases between. The CDR3 spans 17 residues. Germline-derived CDR1 and CDR2 are SGDLS and YYNGEE. The CDR3 is CASSEQGSPSGANVLTF. CDR3 nucleotides: TGTGCCAGCAGCGAACAGGGTTCTCCCTCTGGGGCCAACGTCCTGACTTTC.

On this clonotype: This may be a read error: a much more frequent sequence differs by one nucleotide. This rearrangement joins TRBV5-6 to TRBJ2-5; D possibly corresponds to TRBD2 (5 bases). Per germline, CDR1 SGHDT and CDR2 YYEEEE. This CDR3 region has 13 residues. CDR3 loop: CASSEIGGEIQYF. In DNA form, the CDR3 reads TGTGCCAGCAGCGAAATTGGTGGGGAGATCCAGTACTTC. Complete variable domain (other parts from reference TRBV5-6 and TRBJ2-5): DAGVTQSPTHLIKTRGQQVTLRCSPKSGHDTVSWYQQALGQGPQFIFQYYEEEERQRGNFPDRFSGHQFPNYSSELNVNALLLGDSALYLCASSEIGGEIQYFGPGTRLLVL.

Concerning this clonotype itself: With a much larger clone just one base away, this may be a read error. The V gene is TRBV7-3, the J gene TRBJ2-2; D is uncertain. CDR1 and CDR2 (germline): SGHTA, FQGTGA. The CDR3 spans 13 residues. CDR3 DNA: TGTGCCTGCAGCAAACAAGACACCGGGGAGCTGTTTTTT. It translates to CACSKQDTGELFF.

This clonotype was found many times. The rearrangement links TRBV5-4 to TRBJ2-5, with 8 bases fitting TRBD2. Germline V gene sequence: CDR1 SGHNT, CDR2 YYREEE (reference sequence). V lost 4 bases, J lost 3 bases, and 11 bases stayed unmatched. There are 16 residues in the CDR3. CDR3 nucleotide sequence: TGTGCCAGCAGCGTCCGGGGGGGCTTTAGGGAAGAGACCCAGTACTTC. It encodes CASSVRGGFREETQYF.